This is a list of T cell receptor beta chains from one sample in a study of blood T cell repertoires in COVID-19. Method: immunoSEQ multiplex PCR; TCRdb's copy keeps in-frame clones and lacks some. The sample consists of 250,000 or so clones, less than 95% of them appearing once. The source material was PBMCs or T cells enriched from blood (not recorded which). Receptors were obtained from a man in his forties who had been exposed to COVID-19. Each CDR3 is given with its conserved first and last residue. The D gene is left open where the match is weak. The size of a clone is reported for some rows only, either as once, few or many, or as a class for expanded clones.

j_call d_call clone_size v_call cdr3_aa cdr3_nt
TRBJ1-2 TRBD1 . TRBV9 CASSPGQGSYGYTF TGTGCCAGCAGCCCAGGACAGGGGAGCTATGGCTACACCTTC
TRBJ1-3 . . TRBV2 CASSESDYSGNTIYF TGTGCCAGCAGTGAAAGTGACTACTCTGGAAACACCATATATTTT
TRBJ1-2 . . TRBV6-5 CASSYSGDGHTF TGTGCCAGCAGTTACTCCGGAGACGGCCATACCTTC
TRBJ2-7 TRBD1 . TRBV7-9 CASSGGQGIYEQYF TGTGCCAGCAGCGGGGGACAGGGAATCTACGAGCAGTACTTC
TRBJ2-5 . few TRBV7-3 CASSLPETQYF TGTGCCAGCAGCTTACCGGAGACCCAGTACTTC
TRBJ1-3 TRBD1 . TRBV9 CASSPRTGLLSGNTIYF TGTGCCAGCAGCCCCCGGACAGGCCTGCTCTCTGGAAACACCATATATTTT
TRBJ2-7 . . TRBV27 CASSHYEVSPIEQYF TGTGCCAGCAGCCACTATGAAGTAAGTCCTATTGAGCAGTACTTC
TRBJ1-5 . . TRBV28 CASTWGVYSNQPQHF TGTGCCAGCACCTGGGGAGTTTATAGCAATCAGCCCCAGCATTTT
TRBJ2-2 . . TRBV6-6 CASRKLSRDTGELFF TGTGCCAGCAGAAAACTATCCAGAGACACCGGGGAGCTGTTTTTT
TRBJ2-1 TRBD2 once TRBV18 CASSPPSGRAANEQFF TGTGCCAGCTCACCACCCAGCGGGAGGGCCGCAAATGAGCAGTTCTTC
TRBJ2-7 . few TRBV6-2/TRBV6-3 CASSYESYEQYF TGTGCCAGCAGTTACGAGTCGTACGAGCAGTACTTC
TRBJ2-1 TRBD2 . TRBV5-1 CASSLLSGGNNEQFF TGCGCCAGCAGCTTGCTTAGCGGGGGAAACAATGAGCAGTTCTTC
TRBJ2-2 . . TRBV15 CATSSQSRGAGTGELFF TGTGCCACCAGCAGCCAATCCCGGGGGGCCGGAACCGGGGAGCTGTTTTTT
TRBJ2-7 TRBD2 . TRBV6-6 CASSPTSGTSTSPNEQYF TGTGCCAGCAGTCCGACTAGCGGGACATCCACATCTCCTAACGAGCAGTACTTC
TRBJ2-3 TRBD1 . TRBV27 CASRPGGRGTDTQYF TGTGCCAGCAGACCAGGGGGTCGGGGTACAGATACGCAGTATTTT
TRBJ1-1 . . TRBV7-9 CASSFLEAFF TGTGCCAGCAGCTTCTTGGAAGCTTTCTTT
TRBJ2-1 TRBD2 once TRBV5-1 CASSSVSGSSYNEQFF TGCGCCAGCAGCTCGGTCAGCGGGAGCTCCTACAATGAGCAGTTCTTC
TRBJ2-1 . once TRBV12-5 CASGFVENSYNEQFF TGTGCTAGTGGTTTTGTAGAAAACTCCTACAATGAGCAGTTCTTC
TRBJ1-5 . . TRBV6-6 CASSSGRAQPQHF TGTGCCAGCAGTTCCGGCAGGGCACAGCCCCAGCATTTT
TRBJ1-2 TRBD1 . TRBV11-2 CASSPPGQGDYGYTF TGTGCCAGCAGCCCTCCGGGACAGGGCGACTATGGCTACACCTTC
TRBJ2-7 TRBD2 once TRBV7-9 CASSPSGSTNEQYF TGTGCCAGCAGCCCCAGCGGGAGTACGAACGAGCAGTACTTC
TRBJ2-1 . . TRBV11-2 CASSKSGFGNEQFF TGTGCCAGCAGTAAATCAGGGTTCGGGAATGAGCAGTTCTTC
TRBJ1-5 . . TRBV24-1 CATSEQDVQPQHF TGTGCCACCAGTGAGCAGGATGTACAGCCCCAGCATTTT
TRBJ2-7 TRBD2 . TRBV6-5 CASSSSNSGRGREQYF TGTGCCAGCAGTTCGAGTAATAGCGGGAGGGGTCGCGAGCAGTACTTC
TRBJ1-6 TRBD1 once TRBV18 CASSPRDRGNNSPLHF TGTGCCAGCTCACCCCGGGACAGGGGAAATAATTCACCCCTCCACTTT
TRBJ1-6 TRBD1 . TRBV4-2 CASSQDGQENNSPLHF TGTGCCAGCAGCCAAGATGGACAGGAGAATAATTCACCCCTCCACTTT
TRBJ2-7 . . TRBV7-9 CASSLGLVENEQYF TGTGCCAGCAGCTTAGGACTTGTAGAGAACGAGCAGTACTTC
TRBJ1-6 TRBD1 . TRBV2 CASNPTGDGNSPLHF TGTGCCAGCAACCCGACAGGGGATGGGAATTCACCCCTCCACTTT
TRBJ1-1 . . TRBV28 CASTGGAKAFF TGTGCCAGCACCGGCGGGGCTAAAGCTTTCTTT
TRBJ1-2 . . TRBV7-3 CASSYGTNYGYTF TGTGCCAGCAGCTACGGGACTAACTATGGCTACACCTTC
TRBJ2-3 . once TRBV7-9 CASSPSPAGSTDTQYF TGTGCCAGCAGCCCCTCCCCGGCGGGAAGCACAGATACGCAGTATTTT
TRBJ1-6 . . TRBV2 CASSGGEGNSPLHF TGTGCCAGCAGTGGGGGGGAAGGCAATTCACCCCTCCACTTT
TRBJ2-2 . . TRBV28 CASSLGQGRELFF TGTGCCAGCAGTTTAGGCCAGGGCCGGGAGCTGTTTTTT
TRBJ1-2 TRBD1 . TRBV10-1 CASSRDRGVGYTF TGCGCCAGCAGCAGGGACAGGGGGGTCGGCTACACCTTC
TRBJ2-5 . once TRBV2 CASSEPGLAIETQYF TGTGCCAGCAGTGAACCCGGGCTAGCTATCGAGACCCAGTACTTC
TRBJ2-1 . . TRBV6-4 CASSDDGEDNEQFF TGTGCCAGCAGCGATGATGGGGAGGACAATGAGCAGTTCTTC
TRBJ1-2 TRBD1 . TRBV6-2/TRBV6-3 CASSWPPGDRGRGYTF TGTGCCAGCAGTTGGCCGCCCGGGGACAGGGGGCGAGGCTACACCTTC
TRBJ2-5 . . TRBV15 CATSSPLPGLGQETQYF TGTGCCACCAGCTCGCCCTTGCCGGGACTGGGGCAAGAGACCCAGTACTTC
TRBJ1-2 . . TRBV11-2 CASSRLQGNYGYTF TGTGCCAGCAGCCGCTTACAGGGTAACTATGGCTACACCTTC
TRBJ2-7 TRBD1 . TRBV24-1 CATSGLLFWTGYF TGTGCCACCAGTGGCCTTTTATTTTGGACAGGTTACTTC
TRBJ1-5 . once TRBV5-8 CASSFLGANNQPQHF TGTGCCAGCAGCTTTTTGGGGGCAAACAACCAGCCCCAGCATTTT
TRBJ2-5 . . TRBV5-1 CASSFGGGSPETQYF TGCGCCAGCAGCTTTGGGGGAGGTTCCCCAGAGACCCAGTACTTC
TRBJ2-7 . . TRBV27 CASSLSGRYEQYF TGTGCCAGCAGTTTATCCGGGAGATACGAGCAGTACTTC
TRBJ1-1 . . TRBV7-6 CASSLGPGRRTEAFF TGTGCCAGCAGCTTAGGTCCAGGGCGGCGAACTGAAGCTTTCTTT
TRBJ1-6 . . TRBV25-1 CASRSGSNSPLHF TGTGCCAGCAGGTCGGGGTCGAATTCACCCCTCCACTTT
TRBJ2-5 TRBD2 . TRBV19 CASSISGAGETQYF TGTGCCAGTAGTATAAGCGGGGCGGGGGAGACCCAGTACTTC
TRBJ2-5 . . TRBV27 CASSRFGAVAWTQYF TGTGCCAGCAGTAGGTTTGGCGCGGTAGCGTGGACCCAGTACTTC
TRBJ2-1 TRBD2 . TRBV2 CASSDVAGGDEQFF TGTGCCAGCAGTGATGTAGCGGGAGGAGATGAGCAGTTCTTC
TRBJ2-2 TRBD2 . TRBV5-1 CASSLGTTWAGELFF TGCGCCAGCAGCCTGGGGACTACCTGGGCCGGGGAGCTGTTTTTT
TRBJ2-7 . . TRBV28 CASSLARGGRYF TGTGCCAGCAGTTTAGCCAGGGGCGGGAGGTACTTC
TRBJ2-7 . . TRBV29-1 CSAQSGTFGYEQYF TGCAGCGCCCAATCAGGGACTTTCGGATACGAGCAGTACTTC
TRBJ1-5 TRBD1 . TRBV7-2 CASSTRTGGNQPQHF TGTGCCAGCAGCACCCGGACAGGGGGGAATCAGCCCCAGCATTTT
TRBJ2-5 . . TRBV7-9 CASSQTRPPGETQYF TGTGCCAGCAGCCAGACGAGGCCGCCGGGAGAGACCCAGTACTTC